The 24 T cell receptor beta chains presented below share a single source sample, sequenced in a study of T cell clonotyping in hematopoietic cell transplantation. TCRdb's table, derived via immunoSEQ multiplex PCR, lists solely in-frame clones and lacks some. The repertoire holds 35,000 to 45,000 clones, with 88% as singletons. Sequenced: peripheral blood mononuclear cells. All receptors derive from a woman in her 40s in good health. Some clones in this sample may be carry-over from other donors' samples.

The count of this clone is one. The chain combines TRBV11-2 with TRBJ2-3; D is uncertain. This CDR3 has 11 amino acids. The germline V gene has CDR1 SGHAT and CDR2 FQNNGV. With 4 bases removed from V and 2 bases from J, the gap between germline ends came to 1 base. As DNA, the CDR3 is TGTGCCAGCAGCTACACAGATACGCAGTATTTT. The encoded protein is CASSYTDTQYF.

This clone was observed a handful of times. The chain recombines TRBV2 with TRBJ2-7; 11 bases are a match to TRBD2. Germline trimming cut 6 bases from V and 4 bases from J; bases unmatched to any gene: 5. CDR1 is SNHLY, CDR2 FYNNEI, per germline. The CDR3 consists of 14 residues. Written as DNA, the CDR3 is TGTGCCAGCAGCCGCACTAGCGGGAGTTACGAGCAGTACTTC. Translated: CASSRTSGSYEQYF.

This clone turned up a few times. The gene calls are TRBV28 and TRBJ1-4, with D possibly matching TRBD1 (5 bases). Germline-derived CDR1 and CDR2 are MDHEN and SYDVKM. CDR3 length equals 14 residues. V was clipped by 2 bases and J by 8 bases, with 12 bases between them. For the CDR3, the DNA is TGTGCCAGCAGTTTAGGAGGGGAGGGAGAAAAACTGTTTTTT. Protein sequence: CASSLGGEGEKLFF.

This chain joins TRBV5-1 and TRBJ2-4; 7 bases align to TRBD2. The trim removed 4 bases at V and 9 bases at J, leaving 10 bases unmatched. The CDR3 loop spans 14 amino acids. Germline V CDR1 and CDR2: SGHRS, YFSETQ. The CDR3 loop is CASSPGGEAVIQYF. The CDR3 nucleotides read TGCGCCAGCAGCCCGGGGGGAGAGGCAGTCATTCAGTACTTC.

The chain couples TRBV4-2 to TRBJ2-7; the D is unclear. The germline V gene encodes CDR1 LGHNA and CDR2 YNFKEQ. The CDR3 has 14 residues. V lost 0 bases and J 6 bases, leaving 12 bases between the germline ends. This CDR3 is CASSQDLRRGEQYF. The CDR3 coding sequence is TGTGCCAGCAGCCAAGATCTGCGCCGCGGCGAGCAGTACTTC.

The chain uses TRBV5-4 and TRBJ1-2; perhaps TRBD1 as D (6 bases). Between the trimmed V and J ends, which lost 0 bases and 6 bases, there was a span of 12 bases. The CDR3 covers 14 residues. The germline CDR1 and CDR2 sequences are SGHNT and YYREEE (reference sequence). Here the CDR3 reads CASSLDREIHGYTF. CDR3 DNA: TGTGCCAGCAGCTTGGACAGGGAAATCCATGGCTACACCTTC. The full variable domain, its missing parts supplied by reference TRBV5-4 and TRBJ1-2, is ETGVTQSPTHLIKTRGQQVTLRCSSQSGHNTVSWYQQALGQGPQFIFQYYREEENGRGNFPPRFSGLQFPNYSSELNVNALELDDSALYLCASSLDREIHGYTFGSGTRLTVV.

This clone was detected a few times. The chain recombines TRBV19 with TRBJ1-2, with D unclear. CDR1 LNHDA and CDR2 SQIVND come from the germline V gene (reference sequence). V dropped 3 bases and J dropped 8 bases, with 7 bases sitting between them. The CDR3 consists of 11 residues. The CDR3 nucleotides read TGTGCCAGTAGTATGCTGGGGGGCTACACCTTC. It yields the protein CASSMLGGYTF.

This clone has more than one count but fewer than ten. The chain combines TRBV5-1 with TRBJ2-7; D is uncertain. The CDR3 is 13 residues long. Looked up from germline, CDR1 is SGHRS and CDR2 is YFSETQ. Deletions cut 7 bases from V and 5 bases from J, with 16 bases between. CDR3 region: CASREILGNEQYF. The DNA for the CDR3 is TGCGCCAGCCGCGAGATCCTTGGTAACGAGCAGTACTTC.

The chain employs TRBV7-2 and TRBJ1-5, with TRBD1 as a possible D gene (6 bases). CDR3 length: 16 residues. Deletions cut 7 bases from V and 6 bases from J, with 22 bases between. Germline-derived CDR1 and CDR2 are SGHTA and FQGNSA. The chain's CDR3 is CASIHRAYAASQPQHF. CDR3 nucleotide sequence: TGTGCCAGCATCCACAGGGCGTATGCTGCCAGTCAGCCCCAGCATTTT.

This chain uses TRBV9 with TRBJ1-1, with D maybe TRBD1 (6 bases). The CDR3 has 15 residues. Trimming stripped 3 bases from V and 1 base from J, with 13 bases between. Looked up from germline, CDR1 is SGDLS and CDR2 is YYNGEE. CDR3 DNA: TGTGCCAGCAGCGAGGGGGGGATAGGGAACACTGAAGCTTTCTTT. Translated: CASSEGGIGNTEAFF.

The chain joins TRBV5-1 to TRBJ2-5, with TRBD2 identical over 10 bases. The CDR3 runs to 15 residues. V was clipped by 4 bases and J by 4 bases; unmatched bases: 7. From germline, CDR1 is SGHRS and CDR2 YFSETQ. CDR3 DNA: TGCGCCAGCAGCCCCCCGGCTAGCGGGAGAGAGACCCAGTACTTC. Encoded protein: CASSPPASGRETQYF.

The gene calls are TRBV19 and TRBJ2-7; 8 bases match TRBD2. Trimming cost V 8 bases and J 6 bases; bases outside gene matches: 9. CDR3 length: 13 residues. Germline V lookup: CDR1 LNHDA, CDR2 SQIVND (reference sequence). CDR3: CASSRASGGEQYF. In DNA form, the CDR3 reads TGTGCCAGTTCTAGGGCCAGCGGGGGCGAGCAGTACTTC. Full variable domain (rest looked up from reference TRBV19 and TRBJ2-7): DGGITQSPKYLFRKEGQNVTLSCEQNLNHDAMYWYRQDPGQGLRLIYYSQIVNDFQKGDIAEGYSVSREKKESFPLTVTSAQKNPTAFYLCASSRASGGEQYFGPGTRLTVT.

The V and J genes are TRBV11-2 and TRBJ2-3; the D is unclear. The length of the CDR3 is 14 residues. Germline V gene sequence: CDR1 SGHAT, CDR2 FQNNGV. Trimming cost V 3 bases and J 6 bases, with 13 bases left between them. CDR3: CASSLVEFSDTQYF. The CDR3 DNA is TGTGCCAGCAGCTTGGTAGAATTTTCCGATACGCAGTATTTT.

CDR3 in DNA: TGTGCCAGCAGTCTTGGACCGTTCAATCAGCCCCAGCATTTT. This sequence encodes CASSLGPFNQPQHF. This chain joins TRBV6-5 and TRBJ1-5; no clear D. This CDR3 region has 14 residues. V lost 5 bases, J lost 3 bases, and 11 bases lay in between. The V gene's germline CDR1 is MNHEY and CDR2 SVGAGI.

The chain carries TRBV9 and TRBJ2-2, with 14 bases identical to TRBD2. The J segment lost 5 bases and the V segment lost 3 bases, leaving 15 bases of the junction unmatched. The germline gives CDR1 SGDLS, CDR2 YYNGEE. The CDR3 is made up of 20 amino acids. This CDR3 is CASSGREKTSGRAGTGELFF. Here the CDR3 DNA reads TGTGCCAGCAGCGGACGTGAAAAGACTAGCGGGAGGGCCGGAACCGGGGAGCTGTTTTTT.

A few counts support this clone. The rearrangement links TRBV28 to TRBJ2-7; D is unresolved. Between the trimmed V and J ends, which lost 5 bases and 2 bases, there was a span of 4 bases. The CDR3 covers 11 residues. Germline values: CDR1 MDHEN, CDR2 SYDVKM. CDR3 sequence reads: CASSGTYEQYF. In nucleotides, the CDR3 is TGTGCCAGCAGTGGGACCTACGAGCAGTACTTC.

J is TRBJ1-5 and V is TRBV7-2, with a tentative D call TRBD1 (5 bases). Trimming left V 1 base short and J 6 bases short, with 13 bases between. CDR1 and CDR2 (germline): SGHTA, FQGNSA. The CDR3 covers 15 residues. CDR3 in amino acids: CASSLGGGVGQPQHF. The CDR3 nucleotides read TGTGCCAGCAGCTTAGGTGGGGGGGTCGGTCAGCCCCAGCATTTT.

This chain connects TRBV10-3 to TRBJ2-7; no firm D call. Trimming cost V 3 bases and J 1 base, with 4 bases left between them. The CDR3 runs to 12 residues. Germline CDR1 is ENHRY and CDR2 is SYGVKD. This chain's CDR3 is CAISDSSYEQYF. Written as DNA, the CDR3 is TGTGCCATCAGTGACAGTTCCTACGAGCAGTACTTC.

The CDR3 spells CASSFLSGENTGELFF. The DNA of the CDR3 is TGTGCCAGCAGCTTCCTCAGCGGGGAAAACACCGGGGAGCTGTTTTTT. The chain recombines TRBV7-2 with TRBJ2-2; 7 nucleotides align to TRBD2. CDR1 and CDR2 (germline): SGHTA, FQGNSA. The length of the CDR3 is 16 residues. Losses at the gene ends were 3 bases for V and 2 bases for J; bases not matched to a gene: 6.

The CDR3 nucleotides are TGTGCCAGCAAGGCGGACTCGAACACCGGGGAGCTGTTTTTT. The encoded protein is CASKADSNTGELFF. The rearrangement uses TRBV2 and TRBJ2-2, with a possible D match to TRBD2 (5 bases). This CDR3 contains 14 residues. The V end lost 7 bases, the J end lost 0 bases, and 9 bases lay between the germline ends. Germline V gene lookup returns CDR1 SNHLY and CDR2 FYNNEI.

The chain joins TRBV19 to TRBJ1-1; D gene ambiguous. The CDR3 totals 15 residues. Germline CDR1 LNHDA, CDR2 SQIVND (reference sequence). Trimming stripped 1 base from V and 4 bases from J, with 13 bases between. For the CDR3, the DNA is TGTGCCAGTAGTATAGGTGGGGATGGAGGCACTGAAGCTTTCTTT. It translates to CASSIGGDGGTEAFF. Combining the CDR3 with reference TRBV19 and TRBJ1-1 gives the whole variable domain DGGITQSPKYLFRKEGQNVTLSCEQNLNHDAMYWYRQDPGQGLRLIYYSQIVNDFQKGDIAEGYSVSREKKESFPLTVTSAQKNPTAFYLCASSIGGDGGTEAFFGQGTRLTVV.

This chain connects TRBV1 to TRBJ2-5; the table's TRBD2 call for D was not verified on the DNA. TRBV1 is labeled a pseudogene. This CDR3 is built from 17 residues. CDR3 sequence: CTSNRIPGTSGKKTQYF. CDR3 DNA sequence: TGCACCAGCAACCGAATTCCCGGGACTAGCGGGAAAAAGACCCAGTACTTC.

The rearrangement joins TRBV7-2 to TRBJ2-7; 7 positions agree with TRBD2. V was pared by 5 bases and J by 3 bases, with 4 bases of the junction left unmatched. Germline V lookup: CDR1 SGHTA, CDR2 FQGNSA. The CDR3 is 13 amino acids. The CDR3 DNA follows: TGTGCCAGCAGCACCCCGGGGGGCTACGAGCAGTACTTC. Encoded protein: CASSTPGGYEQYF.

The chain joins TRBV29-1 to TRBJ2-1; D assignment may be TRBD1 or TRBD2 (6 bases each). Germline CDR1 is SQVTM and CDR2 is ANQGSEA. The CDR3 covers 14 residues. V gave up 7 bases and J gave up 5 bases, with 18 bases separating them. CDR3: CSARGRFSHNEQFF. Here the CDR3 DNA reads TGCAGCGCTCGGGGGCGTTTTTCCCACAATGAGCAGTTCTTC.